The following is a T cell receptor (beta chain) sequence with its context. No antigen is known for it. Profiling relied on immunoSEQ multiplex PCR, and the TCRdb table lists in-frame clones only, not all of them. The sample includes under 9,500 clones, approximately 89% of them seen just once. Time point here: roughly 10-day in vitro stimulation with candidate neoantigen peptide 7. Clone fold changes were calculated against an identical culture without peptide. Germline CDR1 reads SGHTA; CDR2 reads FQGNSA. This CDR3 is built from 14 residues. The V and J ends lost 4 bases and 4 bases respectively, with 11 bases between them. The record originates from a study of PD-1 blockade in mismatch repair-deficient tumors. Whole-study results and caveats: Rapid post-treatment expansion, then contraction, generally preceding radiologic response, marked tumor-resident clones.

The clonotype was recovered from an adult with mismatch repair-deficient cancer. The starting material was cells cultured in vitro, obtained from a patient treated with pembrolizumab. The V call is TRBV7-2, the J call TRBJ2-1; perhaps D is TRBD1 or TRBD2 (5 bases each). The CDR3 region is CASSYSGPYNEQFF. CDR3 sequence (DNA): TGTGCCAGCAGCTATTCGGGGCCTTACAATGAGCAGTTCTTC.